This TCR beta chain was found in a study of response to subunit inactivated influenza vaccine. CDR1 is DFQATT, CDR2 SNEGSKA, per germline (reference sequence). V dropped 6 bases and J dropped 2 bases, with 17 bases sitting between them. The CDR3 contains 15 residues. Study results and caveats: After each seasonal influenza vaccination, few new T cells are recruited, the authors suggested.

Each CDR3 protein gets one entry after TCRdb re-called the RT-PCR reads with MiXCR. The data show roughly 500,000 distinct CDR3 sequences, about 15% seen once. This clonotype occurred many times. Its target is not known. The chain carries TRBV20-1 and TRBJ1-5, with D possibly TRBD1 on 5 matching bases. This TCR derives from a man between 50 and 75 years old who received an inactivated influenza vaccine. This material consisted of CD4+ T cells sorted from PBMCs, taken less than 30 months after vaccination. The CDR3 nucleotides read TGCAGTGCCAGGGATGAGGGGTCAGGCAATCAGCCCCAGCATTTT. Translated, it gives CSARDEGSGNQPQHF.